One and the same sample provided the 18 T cell receptor beta chains below, sequenced in a study of T cells in Graves' hyperthyroidism and ophthalmopathy. The TCR beta CDR3 regions underwent amplification using RNA transcripts as the source. RT-PCR in the first round (using the HTBI primer set) targeted the TCR CDR3. TCRdb ran MiXCR on the multiplex PCR reads and lists one entry per CDR3 protein. The repertoire includes hundreds of thousands of distinct CDR3 sequences, 35% of them detected once, and roughly 30% sits in the top ten. Sequencing input: blood. These receptors came from a middle-aged woman with Graves' hyperthyroidism.

The V and J genes are TRBV4-3 and TRBJ2-6; D is possibly TRBD1 or TRBD2 (6 bases each). V lost 0 bases and J 1 base, leaving 13 bases between the germline ends. The length of the CDR3 is 18 residues. Germline V gene sequence: CDR1 LGHNA, CDR2 YSLEER. The CDR3 sequence: CASSQDTGAASGANVLTF. The CDR3 nucleotides are TGCGCCAGCAGCCAAGATACGGGGGCGGCATCTGGGGCCAACGTCCTGACTTTC.

The rearrangement joins TRBV5-4 to TRBJ2-5; 7 bases fit TRBD1. J lost 5 bases, V lost 2 bases, and 6 bases had no gene match. The germline V gene encodes CDR1 SGHNT and CDR2 YYREEE (reference sequence). The CDR3 is made up of 14 amino acids. CDR3 region: CASSLGGYLETQYF. Here the CDR3 DNA reads TGTGCCAGCAGCTTAGGGGGCTACCTTGAGACCCAGTACTTC.

This chain's CDR3 is CASSRGLAGAVKGEQYF. The CDR3 region has the DNA TGTGCCAGCAGCCGCGGACTAGCGGGGGCAGTTAAGGGCGAGCAGTACTTC. The chain is built from TRBV11-1 and TRBJ2-7, with 13 bases identical to TRBD2. CDR3 size: 17 residues. From germline, CDR1 is SGHAT and CDR2 FQDESV (reference sequence). V lost 5 bases and J lost 6; bases outside the gene matches: 13.

This clonotype was seen at least ten times. The chain has TRBV19 and TRBJ1-5, with a tentative D call TRBD1 (5 bases). This CDR3 region has 15 residues. CDR1 and CDR2 from the germline V gene are LNHDA and SQIVND (reference sequence). V dropped 3 bases and J dropped 2 bases, with 11 bases sitting between them. This CDR3 is CASSISRGGNQPQHF. The CDR3 DNA follows: TGTGCCAGTAGTATCTCGAGGGGAGGCAATCAGCCCCAGCATTTT.

The sample holds many counts of this clonotype. The chain links TRBV7-2 to TRBJ1-1; no firm D call. CDR1 and CDR2 from the germline V gene are SGHTA and FQGNSA. This CDR3 has 15 amino acids. The ends were cut back, 2 bases at V and 0 bases at J, with 10 bases in the middle. CDR3 DNA sequence: TGTGCCAGCAGCTTAAAATGGACGATGAACACTGAAGCTTTCTTT. Amino acid sequence: CASSLKWTMNTEAFF.

In DNA form, the CDR3 reads TGTGCCAGCAGCCTGTTCCAACTACAGTCCCTTTACACCGGGGAGCTGTTTTTT. Protein sequence: CASSLFQLQSLYTGELFF. The rearrangement uses TRBV5-6 and TRBJ2-2, with no clear D. This CDR3 is built from 18 residues. Germline loops: CDR1 SGHDT, CDR2 YYEEEE. Trimming shortened V by 4 bases and J by 3 bases, and 22 bases separated the two germline ends.

The chain combines TRBV15 with TRBJ1-1, with no clear D. Trimming stripped 1 base from V and 5 bases from J, with 8 bases between. The length of the CDR3 is 13 residues. The V gene's germline CDR1 is LNHNV and CDR2 YYDKDF (reference sequence). Here the CDR3 DNA reads TGTGCCACCAGCAGAGGGGTGGGTACTGAAGCTTTCTTT. It specifies CATSRGVGTEAFF.

The sample holds a few counts of this clonotype. A clone one base away is much larger, so this may be a read error. This chain uses TRBV7-3 with TRBJ2-7; TRBD2 matches at 7 bases. Trimming cost V 5 bases and J 6 bases; bases outside gene matches: 10. The germline CDR1 and CDR2 sequences are SGHTA and FQGTGA. This CDR3 is built from 14 residues. The CDR3 DNA reads as TGTGCCAGCAGCAAAGCGGGACTTCCCTGCGAGCAGTACTTC. Its translation: CASSKAGLPCEQYF.

This clonotype has a count of ten or more. The V gene is TRBV19, the J gene TRBJ1-1; no reliable D call. The CDR3 has 15 amino acids. The germline gives CDR1 LNHDA, CDR2 SQIVND (reference sequence). The V gene lost 6 bases and the J gene lost 0 bases, with 14 bases spanning the gap. CDR3 nucleotide sequence: TGTGCCAGTAGGGGAGTGGCAGAGATGAACACTGAAGCTTTCTTT. Amino acid sequence: CASRGVAEMNTEAFF.

This clonotype was seen a single time. This chain joins TRBV7-2 and TRBJ1-6, with 7 bases identical to TRBD1. V shed 10 bases, J shed 7 bases, and the junction held 10 bases outside the gene matches. The germline gives CDR1 SGHTA, CDR2 FQGNSA. The CDR3 spans 14 residues. The CDR3 region is CATQGGVLNSPLHF. The CDR3 DNA sequence: TGTGCCACCCAGGGGGGGGTCCTGAATTCACCCCTCCACTTT.

This clonotype was observed a few times. A much larger clonotype is one base distant, so this may be a read error. The J gene is TRBJ1-1, the V gene TRBV24-1; D might be TRBD1 (5 bases). The germline CDR1 and CDR2 sequences are KGHDR and SFDVKD. The V end lost 4 bases, the J end lost 1 base, and 6 bases lay between the germline ends. The CDR3 extends over 13 amino acids. CDR3 DNA sequence: TGTGCCACCAGTGAGACAGCGAACACTGAAGCTTTCTTT. It translates to CATSETANTEAFF.

This rearrangement joins TRBV3-1 to TRBJ2-7; TRBD1 aligns across 10 bases. The CDR3 totals 13 residues. V lost 4 bases, J lost 6 bases, and 3 bases stayed unmatched. Germline V lookup: CDR1 LGHDT, CDR2 YNNKEL (reference sequence). CDR3 sequence reads: CASSRQGAFEQYF. The CDR3 region has the DNA TGTGCCAGCAGCCGACAGGGGGCGTTCGAGCAGTACTTC.

The gene calls are TRBV24-1 and TRBJ2-7; TRBD2 matches 7 bases. Germline CDR1 KGHDR, CDR2 SFDVKD. With 5 bases clipped from V and 5 bases from J, the junction kept 17 bases outside the gene matches. This CDR3 comprises 17 residues. For the CDR3, the DNA is TGTGCCACCAGTGCTAGAGGGAGCGGGAACGTGGGGAACGAGCAGTACTTC. Its translation is CATSARGSGNVGNEQYF.

This clonotype appeared a single time. V gene TRBV4-3 combines with J gene TRBJ2-7; TRBD1 or TRBD2 may be the D gene (5 bases each). This CDR3 is built from 12 residues. Germline V lookup: CDR1 LGHNA, CDR2 YSLEER. Trimming stripped 1 base from V and 10 bases from J, with 11 bases between. The CDR3 nucleotides read TGCGCCAGCAGCCAAGGAGGGGCCGATCAGTACTTC. This encodes CASSQGGADQYF.

In this sample, this clonotype turned up many times. V gene TRBV19 combines with J gene TRBJ1-6, with D hard to call. Germline CDR1 and CDR2: LNHDA and SQIVND (reference sequence). The CDR3 runs to 14 residues. The V end was cut by 1 base, the J end by 6 bases, with 7 bases between. CDR3 in amino acids: CASSIVASNSPLHF. The CDR3 region has the DNA TGTGCCAGTAGTATAGTGGCCAGTAATTCACCCCTCCACTTT.

Turning to this clonotype: A read error may be the cause here, since a much bigger clone is one base away. The rearrangement uses TRBV7-2 and TRBJ2-5; no definite D call. The germline V gene encodes CDR1 SGHTA and CDR2 FQGNSA. The CDR3 spans 14 residues. Trimming cost V 2 bases and J 3 bases, with 10 bases left between them. The DNA of the CDR3 is TGTGCCAGCAGCTTAACTACGGCGAAAGAGACCCAGTACTTC. Translating gives CASSLTTAKETQYF.

This clonotype was seen only a few times. This sequence joins TRBV29-1 and TRBJ1-1, with a possible D match to TRBD1 (6 bases). The CDR3 spans 14 residues. The germline CDR1 and CDR2 sequences are SQVTM and ANQGSEA. V lost 4 bases, J lost 0 bases, and 12 bases lay in between. The CDR3 loop reads CSVAGGAVNTEAFF. The DNA for the CDR3 is TGCAGCGTTGCTGGGGGCGCAGTGAACACTGAAGCTTTCTTT.

At least ten counts were recorded for this clonotype. The chain couples TRBV29-1 to TRBJ2-7; TRBD2 matches at 11 bases. V shed 7 bases, J shed 6 bases, and the junction held 8 bases outside the gene matches. The CDR3 runs 13 residues. Germline CDR1 and CDR2: SQVTM and ANQGSEA. CDR3 sequence reads: CSAAGTSGSEQYF. The DNA for the CDR3 is TGCAGCGCCGCCGGCACTAGCGGGAGCGAGCAGTACTTC.